The 2 T cell receptor beta chains presented below share a single source sample, sequenced in a study of Ad26.COV2.S vaccination and SARS-CoV-2 variants. The repertoire was sequenced with immunoSEQ multiplex PCR; TCRdb's copy has only in-frame clones and lacks some. The table lists roughly 460,000 clones, about nine tenths of them singletons. Specified treatment: some 20 received Ad26.COV2.S at low or high dose, single or two shots; about 5 received placebo; per-sample allocation not given. Repertoires come from day 63 after the first vaccine or placebo injection. The sample was peripheral blood, taken in a trial of Ad26.COV2.S vaccine versus placebo. Source of these receptors: a person aged 18-65 years who received the Ad26.COV2.S COVID-19 vaccine or a placebo.

V usage is TRBV28 and J usage is TRBJ1-5, with D possibly TRBD1 on 5 matching bases. Germline V gene data show CDR1 as MDHEN and CDR2 as SYDVKM. V was clipped by 5 bases and J by 0 bases, with 11 bases between them. The CDR3 spans 15 residues. The CDR3 DNA is TGTGCCAGCAGTGAGCTTGGGGGTAGCAATCAGCCCCAGCATTTT. Amino acid sequence: CASSELGGSNQPQHF.

V gene TRBV14 combines with J gene TRBJ2-7; 12 nucleotides line up with TRBD2. The CDR3 contains 15 residues. Germline trimming cut 2 bases from V and 4 bases from J; bases unmatched to any gene: 3. The germline gives CDR1 SGHDN, CDR2 FVKESK. CDR3 sequence (DNA): TGTGCCAGCAGCCAACTAACTAGCGGGAGGTACGAGCAGTACTTC. The encoded protein is CASSQLTSGRYEQYF.